The rows below give T cell receptor beta chains drawn from one sample of a study of PD-L1 blockade in urothelial cancer. Method: immunoSEQ multiplex PCR; TCRdb's copy keeps in-frame clones and lacks some. The sample records just under 40,000 clones, roughly 89% being singletons. The specimen comprised PBMCs, sampled around atezolizumab (anti-PD-L1) treatment. The receptors were gathered from a man between 60 and 75 years old with urothelial cancer. The CDR3 runs from the conserved cysteine through the conserved F or W. The order of the fields is V gene, D gene, clone size, J gene, CDR3 protein, CDR3 DNA. The D gene is left open where the match is weak. Size is omitted from some rows. Given values are once, few, many or a class for expanded clones.

TRBV10-3,-,-,TRBJ2-6,CAISRSLGGGRGANVLTF,TGTGCCATCAGTAGGTCCCTTGGGGGAGGAAGAGGGGCCAACGTCCTGACTTTC
TRBV9,-,-,TRBJ1-2,CASSVDQGGGYTF,TGTGCCAGCAGCGTAGACCAGGGCGGAGGCTACACCTTC
TRBV19,TRBD1,-,TRBJ2-7,CASSTGQDPYEQYF,TGTGCCAGTAGTACCGGACAGGATCCCTACGAGCAGTACTTC
TRBV13,-,-,TRBJ2-1,CASSPLWTTSYNEQFF,TGTGCCAGCAGCCCGTTGTGGACAACGTCCTACAATGAGCAGTTCTTC
TRBV30,-,once,TRBJ2-7,CAYYPTGSSYEQYF,TGTGCCTACTATCCGACAGGAAGCTCCTACGAGCAGTACTTC
TRBV5-1,TRBD1,-,TRBJ2-3,CATRTGLEDTQYF,TGCGCCACCAGGACAGGGTTGGAAGATACGCAGTATTTT
TRBV28,-,-,TRBJ2-5,CASSPGVGYQETQYF,TGTGCCAGCAGCCCGGGAGTCGGGTACCAAGAGACCCAGTACTTC
TRBV19,TRBD1,once,TRBJ2-4,CASSPGQGRGIQYF,TGTGCCAGTAGTCCCGGACAGGGAAGGGGGATTCAGTACTTC
TRBV30,-,-,TRBJ1-1,CAWSQDLAEAFF,TGTGCCTGGAGTCAAGATCTAGCTGAAGCTTTCTTT
TRBV18,-,-,TRBJ1-1,CASSPYASTGSRGTEAFF,TGTGCCAGCTCACCCTATGCTTCGACAGGCTCGAGAGGCACTGAAGCTTTCTTT
TRBV15,-,-,TRBJ1-5,CATSRDLQVLSPQHF,TGTGCCACCAGCAGAGATTTACAGGTCCTTTCGCCCCAGCATTTT
TRBV4-1,-,-,TRBJ2-7,CASSQDGGRAYEQYF,TGCGCCAGCAGCCAAGATGGGGGGAGAGCCTACGAGCAGTACTTC
TRBV7-9,-,-,TRBJ2-7,CASSLSGSSYEQYF,TGTGCCAGCAGCTTATCCGGGAGCTCCTACGAGCAGTACTTC
TRBV4-1,TRBD2,-,TRBJ2-7,CASSQFTSATYEQYF,TGCGCCAGCAGCCAATTTACTAGCGCCACCTACGAGCAGTACTTC
TRBV19,-,once,TRBJ2-5,CASSILDTQETQYF,TGTGCCAGTAGTATTTTGGACACCCAAGAGACCCAGTACTTC
TRBV7-9,TRBD2,-,TRBJ2-1,CASSLALGLAGDNEQFF,TGTGCCAGCAGCTTAGCGCTTGGACTAGCGGGGGACAATGAGCAGTTCTTC
TRBV19,-,-,TRBJ1-4,CASTESRVGEEKLFF,TGTGCCAGTACCGAATCCAGGGTGGGTGAAGAAAAACTGTTTTTT
TRBV28,TRBD1,-,TRBJ2-7,CASRKQGPIFGQYF,TGTGCCAGCAGGAAACAGGGGCCTATTTTTGGGCAGTACTTC
TRBV23-1,TRBD1,few,TRBJ2-5,CASRAWDRRETQYF,TGCGCCAGCAGGGCTTGGGACAGGCGGGAGACCCAGTACTTC
TRBV18,-,few,TRBJ1-1,CASSPMQGTEAFF,TGTGCCAGCTCACCAATGCAGGGAACTGAAGCTTTCTTT
TRBV27,TRBD2,-,TRBJ2-3,CASQRGSPDTQYF,TGTGCCAGCCAGCGGGGTAGCCCAGATACGCAGTATTTT
TRBV5-4,-,-,TRBJ1-1,CASSLQGSNTEAFF,TGTGCCAGCAGCTTGCAGGGCTCGAACACTGAAGCTTTCTTT
TRBV7-2,-,-,TRBJ2-5,CASSPYEQTQYF,TGTGCCAGCAGCCCGTACGAGCAGACCCAGTACTTC
TRBV7-2,-,-,TRBJ1-6,CASSLGRVDSPLHF,TGTGCCAGCAGCTTAGGCAGGGTGGATTCACCCCTCCACTTT
TRBV11-3,TRBD1,-,TRBJ2-7,CASSFGQGGEQYF,TGTGCCAGCAGCTTTGGACAGGGAGGCGAGCAGTACTTC
TRBV7-3,-,-,TRBJ2-6,CASRDSSGANVLTF,TGTGCCAGCAGGGACAGCTCTGGGGCCAACGTCCTGACTTTC
TRBV4-1,-,-,TRBJ2-7,CASSPEGTSHYEQYF,TGCGCCAGCAGCCCAGAGGGGACTTCGCACTACGAGCAGTACTTC
TRBV14,-,-,TRBJ1-4,CASSQWGPATNEKLFF,TGTGCCAGCAGCCAGTGGGGCCCAGCAACTAATGAAAAACTGTTTTTT
TRBV7-8,TRBD2,few,TRBJ2-3,CASSSGLAGHTQYF,TGTGCCAGCAGCTCGGGGCTAGCGGGACATACGCAGTATTTT
TRBV7-8,TRBD2,-,TRBJ2-7,CASSLISGGTSYEQYF,TGTGCCAGCAGCTTAATTAGCGGGGGAACCTCCTACGAGCAGTACTTC
TRBV27,-,-,TRBJ2-3,CASSLSWRGDTQYF,TGTGCCAGCAGTTTATCGTGGCGCGGAGATACGCAGTATTTT
TRBV7-2,-,-,TRBJ1-2,CASSALDYGYTF,TGTGCCAGCAGCGCACTCGACTATGGCTACACCTTC
TRBV21-1,-,-,TRBJ2-1,CASTRDRGYEQFF,TGTGCCAGCACCCGGGACAGGGGGTATGAGCAGTTCTTC
TRBV5-4,TRBD2,-,TRBJ2-1,CASSLGLAGAGEQFF,TGTGCCAGCAGCTTGGGACTAGCGGGAGCTGGTGAGCAGTTCTTC
TRBV19,-,-,TRBJ1-6,CATGPDQGPLHF,TGTGCCACAGGACCGGACCAGGGGCCCCTCCACTTT
TRBV5-4,-,-,TRBJ2-7,CASSLSIGEQYF,TGTGCCAGCAGCCTATCAATCGGCGAGCAGTACTTC
TRBV7-2,TRBD2,-,TRBJ2-1,CASSRTSGYNEQFF,TGTGCCAGCAGCCGTACTAGCGGGTACAATGAGCAGTTCTTC